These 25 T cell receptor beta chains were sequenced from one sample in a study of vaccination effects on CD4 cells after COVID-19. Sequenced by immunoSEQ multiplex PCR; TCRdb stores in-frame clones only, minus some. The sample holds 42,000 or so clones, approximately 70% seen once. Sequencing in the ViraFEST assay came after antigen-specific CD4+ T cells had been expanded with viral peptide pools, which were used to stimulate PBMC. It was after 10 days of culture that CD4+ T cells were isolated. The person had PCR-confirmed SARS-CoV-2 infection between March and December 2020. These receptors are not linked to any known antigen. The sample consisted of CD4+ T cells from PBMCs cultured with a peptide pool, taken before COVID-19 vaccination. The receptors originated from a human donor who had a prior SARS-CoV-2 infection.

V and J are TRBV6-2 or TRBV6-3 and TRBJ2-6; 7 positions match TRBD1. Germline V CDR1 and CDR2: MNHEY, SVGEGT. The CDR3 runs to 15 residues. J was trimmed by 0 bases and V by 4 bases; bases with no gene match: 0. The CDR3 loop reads CASSSGGSGANVLTF. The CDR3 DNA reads TGTGCCAGCAGTTCAGGGGGCTCTGGGGCCAACGTCCTGACTTTC.

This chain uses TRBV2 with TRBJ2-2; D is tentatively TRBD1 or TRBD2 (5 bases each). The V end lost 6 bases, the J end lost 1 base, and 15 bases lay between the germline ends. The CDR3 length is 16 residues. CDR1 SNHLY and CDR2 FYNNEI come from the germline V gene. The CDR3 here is CASRPPSGRNTGELFF. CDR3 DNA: TGTGCCAGCAGACCCCCGTCAGGGAGGAACACCGGGGAGCTGTTTTTT.

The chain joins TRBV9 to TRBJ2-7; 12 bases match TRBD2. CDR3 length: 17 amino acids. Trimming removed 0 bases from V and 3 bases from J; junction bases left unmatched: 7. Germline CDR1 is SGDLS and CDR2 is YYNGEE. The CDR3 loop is CASSVESGLAGIYEQYF. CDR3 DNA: TGTGCCAGCAGCGTAGAATCGGGACTAGCGGGTATCTACGAGCAGTACTTC.

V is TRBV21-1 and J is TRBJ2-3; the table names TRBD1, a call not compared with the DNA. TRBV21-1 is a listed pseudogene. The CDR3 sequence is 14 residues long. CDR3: CATLIPTSTDTQYF. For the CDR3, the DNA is TGTGCCACCCTTATCCCGACAAGCACAGATACGCAGTATTTT.

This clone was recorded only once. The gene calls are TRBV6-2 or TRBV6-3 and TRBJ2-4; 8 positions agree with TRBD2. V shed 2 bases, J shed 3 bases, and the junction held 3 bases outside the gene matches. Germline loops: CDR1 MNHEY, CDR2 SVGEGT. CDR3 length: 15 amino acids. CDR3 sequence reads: CASSYGTSNKNIQYF. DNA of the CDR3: TGTGCCAGCAGTTACGGGACTAGTAACAAAAACATTCAGTACTTC.

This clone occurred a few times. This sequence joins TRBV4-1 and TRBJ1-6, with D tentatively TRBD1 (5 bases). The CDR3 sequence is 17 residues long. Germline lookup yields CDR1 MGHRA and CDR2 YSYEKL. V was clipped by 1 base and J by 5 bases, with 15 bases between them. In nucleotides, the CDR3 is TGCGCCAGCAGCCAAGGGGGGACTGGCAGTAATAATTCACCCCTCCACTTT. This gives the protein CASSQGGTGSNNSPLHF.

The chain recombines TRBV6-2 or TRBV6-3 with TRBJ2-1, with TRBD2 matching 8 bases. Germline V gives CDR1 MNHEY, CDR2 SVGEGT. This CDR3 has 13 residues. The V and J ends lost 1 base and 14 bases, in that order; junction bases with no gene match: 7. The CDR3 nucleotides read TGTGCCAGCAGTTACTATCGGGAGGGCGTAAAGTTCTTC. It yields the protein CASSYYREGVKFF.

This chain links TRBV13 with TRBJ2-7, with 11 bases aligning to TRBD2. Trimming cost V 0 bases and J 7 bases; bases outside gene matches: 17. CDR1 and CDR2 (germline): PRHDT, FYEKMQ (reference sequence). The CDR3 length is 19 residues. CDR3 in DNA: TGTGCCAGCAGCTTAGGCTGGGTAAATAGCGGGAGGGCCTCGGGTGAGCAGTACTTC. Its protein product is CASSLGWVNSGRASGEQYF.

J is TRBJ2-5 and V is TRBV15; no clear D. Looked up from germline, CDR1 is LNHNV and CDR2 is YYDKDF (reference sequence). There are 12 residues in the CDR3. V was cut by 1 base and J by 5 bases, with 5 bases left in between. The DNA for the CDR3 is TGTGCCACCAGCAGAGGCTGGGAGACCCAGTACTTC. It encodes CATSRGWETQYF.

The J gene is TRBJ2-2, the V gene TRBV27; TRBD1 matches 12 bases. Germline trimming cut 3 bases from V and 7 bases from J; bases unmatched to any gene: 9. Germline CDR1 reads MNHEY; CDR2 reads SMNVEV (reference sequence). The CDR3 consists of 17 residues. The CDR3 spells CASSFGVGQGAVGELFF. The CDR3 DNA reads TGTGCCAGCAGTTTCGGTGTGGGACAGGGGGCGGTCGGGGAGCTGTTTTTT.

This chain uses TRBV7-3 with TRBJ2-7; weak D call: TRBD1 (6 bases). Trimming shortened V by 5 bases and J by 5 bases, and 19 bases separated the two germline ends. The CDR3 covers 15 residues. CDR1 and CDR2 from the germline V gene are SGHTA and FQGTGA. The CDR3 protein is CASSPRAGVGDEQYF. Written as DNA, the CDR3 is TGTGCCAGCAGCCCTAGGGCAGGGGTCGGGGACGAGCAGTACTTC.

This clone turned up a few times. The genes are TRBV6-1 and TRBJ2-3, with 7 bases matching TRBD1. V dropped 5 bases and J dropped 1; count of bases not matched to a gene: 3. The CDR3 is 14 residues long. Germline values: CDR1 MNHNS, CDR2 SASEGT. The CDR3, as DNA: TGTGCCAGCAGTTCCGGGACAGGCACAGATACGCAGTATTTT. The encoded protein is CASSSGTGTDTQYF.

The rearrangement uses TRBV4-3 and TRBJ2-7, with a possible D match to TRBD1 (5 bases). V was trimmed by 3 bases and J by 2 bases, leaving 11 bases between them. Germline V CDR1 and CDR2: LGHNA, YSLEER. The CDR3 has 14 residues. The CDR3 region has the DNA TGCGCCAGCAGCCAGGCACAGGCAGCCTACGAGCAGTACTTC. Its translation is CASSQAQAAYEQYF.

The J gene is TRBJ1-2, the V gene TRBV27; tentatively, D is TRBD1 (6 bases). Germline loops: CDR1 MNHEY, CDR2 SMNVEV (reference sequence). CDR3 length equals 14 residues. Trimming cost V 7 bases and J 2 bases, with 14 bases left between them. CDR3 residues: CASTRRGGNYGYTF. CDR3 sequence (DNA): TGTGCCAGCACCAGGAGGGGGGGAAACTATGGCTACACCTTC.

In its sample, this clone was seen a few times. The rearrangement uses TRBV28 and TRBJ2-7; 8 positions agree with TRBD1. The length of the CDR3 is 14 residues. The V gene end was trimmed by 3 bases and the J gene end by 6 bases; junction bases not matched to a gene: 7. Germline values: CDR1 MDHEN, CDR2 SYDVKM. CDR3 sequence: CASSLETGDAEQYF. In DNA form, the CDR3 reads TGTGCCAGCAGTTTGGAGACAGGGGATGCCGAGCAGTACTTC.

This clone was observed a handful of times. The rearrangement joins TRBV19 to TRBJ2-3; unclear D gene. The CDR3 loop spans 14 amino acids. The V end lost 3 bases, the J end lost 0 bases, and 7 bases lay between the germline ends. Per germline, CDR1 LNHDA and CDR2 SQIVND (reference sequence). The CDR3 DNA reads TGTGCCAGTAGTATCTCACGGAGCACAGATACGCAGTATTTT. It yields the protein CASSISRSTDTQYF.

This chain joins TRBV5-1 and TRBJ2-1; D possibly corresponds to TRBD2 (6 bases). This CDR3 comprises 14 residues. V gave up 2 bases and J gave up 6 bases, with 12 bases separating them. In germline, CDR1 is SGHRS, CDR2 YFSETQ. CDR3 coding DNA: TGCGCCAGCAGCTTTGCTGGACTAATCAATGAGCAGTTCTTC. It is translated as CASSFAGLINEQFF.

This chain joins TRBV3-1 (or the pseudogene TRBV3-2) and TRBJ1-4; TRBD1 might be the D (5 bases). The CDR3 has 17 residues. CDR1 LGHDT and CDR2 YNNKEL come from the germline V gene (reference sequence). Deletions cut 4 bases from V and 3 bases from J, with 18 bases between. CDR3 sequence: CASSPRQFYRANEKLFF. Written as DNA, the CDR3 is TGTGCCAGCAGCCCCCGACAGTTTTACAGAGCTAATGAAAAACTGTTTTTT.

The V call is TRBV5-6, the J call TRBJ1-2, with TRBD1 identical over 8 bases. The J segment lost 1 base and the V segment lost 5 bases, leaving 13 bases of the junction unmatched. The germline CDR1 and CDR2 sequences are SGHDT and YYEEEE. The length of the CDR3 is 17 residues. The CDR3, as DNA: TGTGCCAGCAGACAGAGACCGGGACAGGACTTTAACTATGGCTACACCTTC. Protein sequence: CASRQRPGQDFNYGYTF.

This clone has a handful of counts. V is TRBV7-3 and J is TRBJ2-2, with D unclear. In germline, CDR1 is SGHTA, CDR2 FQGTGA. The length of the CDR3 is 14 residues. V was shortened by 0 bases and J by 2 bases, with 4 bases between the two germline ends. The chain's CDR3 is CASSLTANTGELFF. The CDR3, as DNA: TGTGCCAGCAGCTTAACGGCCAACACCGGGGAGCTGTTTTTT.

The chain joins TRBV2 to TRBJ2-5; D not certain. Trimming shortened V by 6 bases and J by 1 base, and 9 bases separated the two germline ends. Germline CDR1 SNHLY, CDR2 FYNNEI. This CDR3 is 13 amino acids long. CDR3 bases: TGTGCCAGCAGACGGCAGATCCAAGAGACCCAGTACTTC. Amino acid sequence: CASRRQIQETQYF.

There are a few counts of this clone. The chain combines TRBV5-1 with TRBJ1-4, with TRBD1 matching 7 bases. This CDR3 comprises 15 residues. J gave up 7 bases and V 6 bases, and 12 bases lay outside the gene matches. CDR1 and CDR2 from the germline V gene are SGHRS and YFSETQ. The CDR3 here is CASNIQGGFGEKLFF. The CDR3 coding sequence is TGCGCCAGCAACATTCAGGGGGGGTTTGGTGAAAAACTGTTTTTT.

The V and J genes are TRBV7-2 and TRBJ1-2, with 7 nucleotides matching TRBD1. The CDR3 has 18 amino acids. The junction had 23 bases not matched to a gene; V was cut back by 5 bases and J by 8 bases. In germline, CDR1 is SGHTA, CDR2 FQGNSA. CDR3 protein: CASSPYPNRGRLNKGYTF. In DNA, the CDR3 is TGTGCCAGCAGCCCATACCCGAACAGGGGTAGGCTAAATAAAGGCTACACCTTC.

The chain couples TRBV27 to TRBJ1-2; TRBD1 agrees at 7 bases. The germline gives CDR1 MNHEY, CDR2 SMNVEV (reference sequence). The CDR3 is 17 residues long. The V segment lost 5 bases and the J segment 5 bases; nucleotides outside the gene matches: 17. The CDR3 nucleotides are TGTGCCAGCAGTCGGACCCCGACAGGGCTACAGGGGTATGGCTACACCTTC. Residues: CASSRTPTGLQGYGYTF.

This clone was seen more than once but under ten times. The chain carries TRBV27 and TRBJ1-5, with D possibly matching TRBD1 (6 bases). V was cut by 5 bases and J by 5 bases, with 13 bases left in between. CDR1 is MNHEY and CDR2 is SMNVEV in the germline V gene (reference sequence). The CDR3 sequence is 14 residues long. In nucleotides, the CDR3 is TGTGCCAGCAGTACAGGGTTTGCTTATCAGCCCCAGCATTTT. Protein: CASSTGFAYQPQHF.